This TCR beta chain was profiled in a study of technical replicates of blood from a few donors. Germline values: CDR1 LNHDA, CDR2 SQIVND (reference sequence). V dropped 7 bases and J dropped 4 bases, with 13 bases sitting between them. The CDR3 runs to 13 residues. Clones were sequenced by immunoSEQ multiplex PCR, and TCRdb holds only the in-frame ones, with some missing. The sample includes about 82,000 clones, 96% seen only once; the top ten take 0.37%. Specimen: T cells isolated from PBMCs. The chain links TRBV19 to TRBJ1-1; a weak D match, TRBD1 (5 bases). The sequence came from a human donor in good health. Here the CDR3 reads CASTPSGGTEAFF. The DNA of the CDR3 is TGTGCCAGTACCCCGTCGGGGGGCACTGAAGCTTTCTTT.